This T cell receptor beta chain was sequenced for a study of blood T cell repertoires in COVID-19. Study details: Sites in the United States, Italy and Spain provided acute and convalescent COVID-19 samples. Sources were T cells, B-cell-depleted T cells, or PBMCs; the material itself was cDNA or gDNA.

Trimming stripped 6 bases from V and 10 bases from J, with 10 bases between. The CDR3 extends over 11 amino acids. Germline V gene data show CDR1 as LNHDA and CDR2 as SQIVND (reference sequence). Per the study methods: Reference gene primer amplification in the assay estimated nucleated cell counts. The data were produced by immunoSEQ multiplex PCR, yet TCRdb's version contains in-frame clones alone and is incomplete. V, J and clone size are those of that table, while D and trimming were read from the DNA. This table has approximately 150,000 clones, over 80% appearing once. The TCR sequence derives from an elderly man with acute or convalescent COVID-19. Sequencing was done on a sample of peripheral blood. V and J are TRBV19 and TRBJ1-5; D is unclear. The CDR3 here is CASSLAGPQHF. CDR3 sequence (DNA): TGTGCCAGTAGCCTAGCGGGTCCCCAGCATTTT.